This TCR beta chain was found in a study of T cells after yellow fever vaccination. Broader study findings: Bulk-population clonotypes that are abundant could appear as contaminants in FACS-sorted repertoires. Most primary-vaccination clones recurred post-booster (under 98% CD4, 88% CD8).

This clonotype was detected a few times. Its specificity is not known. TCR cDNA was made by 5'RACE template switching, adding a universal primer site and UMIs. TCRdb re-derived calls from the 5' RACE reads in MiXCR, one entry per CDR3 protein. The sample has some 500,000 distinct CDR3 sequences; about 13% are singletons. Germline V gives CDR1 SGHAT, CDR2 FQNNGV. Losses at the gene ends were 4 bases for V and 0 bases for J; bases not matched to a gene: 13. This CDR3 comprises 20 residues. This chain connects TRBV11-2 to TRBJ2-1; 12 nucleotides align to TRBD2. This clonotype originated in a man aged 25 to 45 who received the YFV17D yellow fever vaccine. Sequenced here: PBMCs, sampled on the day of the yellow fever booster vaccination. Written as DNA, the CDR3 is TGTGCCAGCAGCTCCGCGACCAAACTAGCGGGAGGCGGCTCCTACAATGAGCAGTTCTTC. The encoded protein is CASSSATKLAGGGSYNEQFF.